Each of the 10 T cell receptor beta chains below was sequenced from the same sample in a study of T cells in localized non-small cell lung cancer. Here immunoSEQ multiplex PCR was the method, and the copy in TCRdb shows in-frame clones only, minus some. The sample records approximately 70,000 clones, around 85% being singletons. Sequences were derived from peripheral blood, sampled before any cancer treatment. The receptors were sampled from a male donor at least 60 years old with stage III squamous cell lung carcinoma.

The chain is built from TRBV5-5 and TRBJ1-2; D is uncertain. The CDR3 is 14 amino acids. From germline, CDR1 is SGHKS and CDR2 YYEKEE (reference sequence). Trimming took off 3 bases at V and 3 bases at J, with 12 bases between the two ends. The CDR3 DNA reads as TGTGCCAGCAGCTATGGGCAAGCAGACTATGGCTACACCTTC. Its translation is CASSYGQADYGYTF.

This chain links TRBV30 with TRBJ2-3; D is tentatively TRBD1 or TRBD2 (5 bases each). In germline, CDR1 is GTSNPN, CDR2 SVGIG (reference sequence). The CDR3 covers 14 residues. Trimming cost V 0 bases and J 6 bases, with 13 bases left between them. CDR3 protein: CAWSVGTLRDTQYF. For the CDR3, the DNA is TGTGCCTGGAGTGTGGGGACCCTGCGGGATACGCAGTATTTT.

This clone occurred once. V usage is TRBV7-8 and J usage is TRBJ2-1, with 10 bases identical to TRBD2. Germline assignment: CDR1 SGHVS and CDR2 FQNEAQ. This CDR3 contains 15 residues. V was clipped by 5 bases and J by 4 bases; unmatched bases: 5. CDR3 bases: TGTGCCAGCAGCCCCCCTAGCGGGGGATACAATGAGCAGTTCTTC. As protein: CASSPPSGGYNEQFF. Full variable domain (remainder filled in from reference TRBV7-8 and TRBJ2-1): GAGVSQSPRYKVAKRGQDVALRCDPISGHVSLFWYQQALGQGPEFLTYFQNEAQLDKSGLPSDRFFAERPEGSVSTLKIQRTQQEDSAVYLCASSPPSGGYNEQFFGPGTRLTVL.

The chain couples TRBV7-9 to TRBJ2-1; 8 positions agree with TRBD2. This CDR3 spans 15 amino acids. CDR1 is SEHNR and CDR2 is FQNEAQ in the germline V gene (reference sequence). With V trimmed by 5 bases and J by 8 bases, 11 bases remained unmatched. The CDR3 loop is CASSPPGGVRDEQFF. The CDR3 DNA is TGTGCCAGCAGCCCCCCGGGGGGGGTTCGGGATGAGCAGTTCTTC.

V is TRBV7-9 and J is TRBJ2-2, with 7 nucleotides matching TRBD1. J gave up 4 bases and V 1 base, and 6 bases lay outside the gene matches. The CDR3 is made up of 16 amino acids. In germline, CDR1 is SEHNR, CDR2 FQNEAQ (reference sequence). CDR3 DNA: TGTGCCAGCAGCTTAGATCGGACAGGCCCCACCGGGGAGCTGTTTTTT. It specifies CASSLDRTGPTGELFF.

The chain employs TRBV7-8 and TRBJ2-7; the D gene is possibly TRBD2 (7 bases). Germline loops: CDR1 SGHVS, CDR2 FQNEAQ. With 0 bases removed from V and 2 bases from J, the gap between germline ends came to 8 bases. This CDR3 is 14 amino acids long. CDR3 region: CASSLAGGPYEQYV. CDR3 DNA sequence: TGTGCCAGCAGCTTAGCGGGGGGGCCCTACGAGCAGTACGTC.

This rearrangement joins TRBV19 to TRBJ1-2; the D gene is possibly TRBD1 (5 bases). Between the trimmed V and J ends, which lost 5 bases and 4 bases, there was a span of 8 bases. CDR1 is LNHDA, CDR2 SQIVND, per germline (reference sequence). This CDR3 has 12 amino acids. CDR3 coding DNA: TGTGCCAGTAGTCGGGGGGGCTATGGCTACACCTTC. Translation: CASSRGGYGYTF.

CDR3 nucleotides: TGCGCCAGCAGCTTGGCCCTAGGCGGGGGGTTCAACGAGCAGTACTTC. It codes for CASSLALGGGFNEQYF. The chain is built from TRBV5-1 and TRBJ2-7; 8 positions match TRBD2. The CDR3 contains 16 residues. CDR1 SGHRS and CDR2 YFSETQ come from the germline V gene. The ends lost 0 bases at V and 5 bases at J; junction bases unmatched: 10.

The chain couples TRBV5-1 to TRBJ1-1; TRBD1 might be the D (5 bases). Germline loops: CDR1 SGHRS, CDR2 YFSETQ. This CDR3 is 15 amino acids long. V dropped 4 bases and J dropped 1 base, with 14 bases sitting between them. CDR3 residues: CASSRGQGTNTEAFF. CDR3 in DNA: TGCGCCAGCAGCCGGGGTCAGGGCACGAACACTGAAGCTTTCTTT.

The J gene is TRBJ1-3, the V gene TRBV5-5; the D is unclear. CDR3 length: 15 amino acids. The germline gives CDR1 SGHKS, CDR2 YYEKEE (reference sequence). V gave up 0 bases and J gave up 2 bases, with 9 bases separating them. CDR3 region: CASSLESGPGNTIYF. The CDR3 DNA is TGTGCCAGCAGCTTGGAATCCGGCCCTGGAAACACCATATATTTT.